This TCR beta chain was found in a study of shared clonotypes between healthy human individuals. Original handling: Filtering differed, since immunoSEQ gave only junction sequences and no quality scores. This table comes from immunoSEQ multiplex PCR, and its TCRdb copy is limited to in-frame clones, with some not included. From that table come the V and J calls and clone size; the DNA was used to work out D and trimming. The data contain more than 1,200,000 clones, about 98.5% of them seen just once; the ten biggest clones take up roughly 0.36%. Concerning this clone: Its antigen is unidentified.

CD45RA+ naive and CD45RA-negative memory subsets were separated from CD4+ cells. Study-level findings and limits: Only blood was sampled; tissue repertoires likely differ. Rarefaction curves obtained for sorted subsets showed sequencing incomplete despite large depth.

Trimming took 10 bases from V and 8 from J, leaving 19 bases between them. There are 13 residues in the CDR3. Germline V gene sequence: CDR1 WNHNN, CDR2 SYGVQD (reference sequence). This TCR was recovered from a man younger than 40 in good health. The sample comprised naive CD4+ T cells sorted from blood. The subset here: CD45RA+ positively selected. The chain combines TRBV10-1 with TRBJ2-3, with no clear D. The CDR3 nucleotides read TGCGCCACCCCGCAGGCCCAAGGCCCTACGCAGTATTTT. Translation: CATPQAQGPTQYF.